Only a few counts were recorded for the clone carrying this TCR beta chain. Its antigen remains unknown. This sample was taken from a study of T cell clones after liver transplantation. Overall study context: Tolerant meant at least one year fully off immunosuppression without liver enzymes above twice normal. Findings and limits, study-wide: Low donor cell numbers restricted donor-reactive repertoire measurement in a couple of subjects.

Clones were read by immunoSEQ multiplex PCR, and TCRdb kept only the in-frame ones, dropping some. The data hold 50,000 to 60,000 clones, with around two thirds observed a single time. The V gene's germline CDR1 is SGHRS and CDR2 YFSETQ. This CDR3 is 14 amino acids long. The V end was cut by 7 bases, the J end by 4 bases, with 17 bases between. The receptor comes from a human patient who received a liver transplant. Some T cells may be graft donor cells. The genes are TRBV5-1 and TRBJ1-1; a weak D match, TRBD1 (5 bases). The material was CD4+ T cells from blood, obtained at the 15-month timepoint. The DNA for the CDR3 is TGCGCCAGCTCTGAGGCGGGGGTCGGCACTGAAGCTTTCTTT. It specifies CASSEAGVGTEAFF.